The sequence of this TCR beta chain was determined in a study of Ad26.COV2.S vaccination and SARS-CoV-2 variants. Background on the study: Once or twice, 56 days apart, Ad26.COV2.S was delivered intramuscularly. General study results and limits: Placebo recipients trailed vaccine recipients in spike-specific TCR breadth.

Data came from immunoSEQ multiplex PCR; TCRdb stores just in-frame clones and leaves some out. The repertoire holds a few hundred thousand clones, approximately 90% seen once, with roughly 4% in the top ten. On this clone: Its specificity is unknown.

The V and J ends lost 5 bases and 5 bases respectively, with 19 bases between them. The CDR3 is made up of 15 amino acids. Germline loops: CDR1 MNHEY, CDR2 SVGAGI. Documented treatment: around 19 received Ad26.COV2.S at low or high dose, single or two shots; roughly five received placebo; per-sample allocation not given. Specimen acquisition occurred on day 63 following the initial vaccine or placebo injection. A Boston adult aged 18-55 years was the donor. This sequence originates from a person between 18 and 65 years old who received the Ad26.COV2.S COVID-19 vaccine or a placebo. The chain is built from TRBV6-5 and TRBJ2-7, with unresolved D. The material sequenced was peripheral blood, taken in a trial of Ad26.COV2.S vaccine versus placebo. In nucleotides, the CDR3 is TGTGCCAGCAGTACAAACGGCAGGTTAAACGACGAGCAGTACTTC. Its translation is CASSTNGRLNDEQYF.